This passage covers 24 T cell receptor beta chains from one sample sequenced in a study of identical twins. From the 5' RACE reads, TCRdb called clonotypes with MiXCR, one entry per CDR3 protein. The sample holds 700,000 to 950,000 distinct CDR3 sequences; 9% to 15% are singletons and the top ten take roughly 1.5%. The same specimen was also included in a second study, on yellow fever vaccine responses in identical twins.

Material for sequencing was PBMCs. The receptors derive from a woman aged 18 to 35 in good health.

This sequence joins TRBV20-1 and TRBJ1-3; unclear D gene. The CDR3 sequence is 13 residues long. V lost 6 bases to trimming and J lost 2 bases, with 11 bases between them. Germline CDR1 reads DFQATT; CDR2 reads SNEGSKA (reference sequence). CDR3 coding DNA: TGCAGTGCGAGACCGGGCCCTGGAAACACCATATATTTT. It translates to CSARPGPGNTIYF.

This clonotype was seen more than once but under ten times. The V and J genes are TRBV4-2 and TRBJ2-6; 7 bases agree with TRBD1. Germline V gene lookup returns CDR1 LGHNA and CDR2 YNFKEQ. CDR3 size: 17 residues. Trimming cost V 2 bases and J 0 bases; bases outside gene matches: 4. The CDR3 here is CASSQSGQSSGANVLTF. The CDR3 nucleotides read TGTGCCAGCAGCCAATCGGGACAGAGCTCTGGGGCCAACGTCCTGACTTTC.

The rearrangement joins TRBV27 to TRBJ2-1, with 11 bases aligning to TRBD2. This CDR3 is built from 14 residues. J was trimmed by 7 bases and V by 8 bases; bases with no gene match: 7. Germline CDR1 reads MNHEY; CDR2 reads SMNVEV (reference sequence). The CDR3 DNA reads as TGTGCCAGCGTAGCGGGAGGGCCCCGTAATGAGCAGTTCTTC. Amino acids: CASVAGGPRNEQFF.

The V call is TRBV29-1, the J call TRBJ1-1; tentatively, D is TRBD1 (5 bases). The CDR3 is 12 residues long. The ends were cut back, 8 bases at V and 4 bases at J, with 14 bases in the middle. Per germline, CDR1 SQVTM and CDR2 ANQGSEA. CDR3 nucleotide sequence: TGCAGCCAGGCAGGGTCCGGCACTGAAGCTTTCTTT. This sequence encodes CSQAGSGTEAFF.

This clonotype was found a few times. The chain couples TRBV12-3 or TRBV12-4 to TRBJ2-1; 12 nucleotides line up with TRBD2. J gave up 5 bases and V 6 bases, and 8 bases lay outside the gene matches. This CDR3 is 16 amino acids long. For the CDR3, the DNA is TGTGCCAGCAGCCGTGGGACTAGCGGGCTAAACAATGAGCAGTTCTTC. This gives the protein CASSRGTSGLNNEQFF.

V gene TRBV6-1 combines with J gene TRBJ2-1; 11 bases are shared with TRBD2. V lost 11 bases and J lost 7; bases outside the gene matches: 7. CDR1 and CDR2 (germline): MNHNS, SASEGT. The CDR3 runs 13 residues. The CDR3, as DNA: TGTGCCTTACTAGCGGGGGAGAGTAATGAGCAGTTCTTC. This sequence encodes CALLAGESNEQFF.

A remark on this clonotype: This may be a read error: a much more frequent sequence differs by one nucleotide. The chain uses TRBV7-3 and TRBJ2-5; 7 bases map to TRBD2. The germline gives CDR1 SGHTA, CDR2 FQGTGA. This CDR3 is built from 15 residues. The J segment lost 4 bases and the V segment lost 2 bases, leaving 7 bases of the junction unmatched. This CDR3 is CASSLAGEPLETQYF. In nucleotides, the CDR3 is TGTGCCAGCAGCTTAGCGGGAGAACCACTAGAGACCCAGTACTTC. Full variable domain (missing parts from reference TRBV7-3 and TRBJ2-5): GAGVSQTPSNKVTEKGKYVELRCDPISGHTALYWYRQSLGQGPEFLIYFQGTGAADDSGLPNDRFFAVRPEGSVSTLKIQRTERGDSAVYLCASSLAGEPLETQYFGPGTRLLVL.

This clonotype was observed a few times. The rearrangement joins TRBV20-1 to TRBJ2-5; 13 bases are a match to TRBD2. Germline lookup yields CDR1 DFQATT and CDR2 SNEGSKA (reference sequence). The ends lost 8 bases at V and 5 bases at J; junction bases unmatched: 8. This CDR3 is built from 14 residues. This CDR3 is CSHTSGGVRETQYF. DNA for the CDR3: TGCAGTCACACTAGCGGGGGGGTCCGTGAGACCCAGTACTTC.

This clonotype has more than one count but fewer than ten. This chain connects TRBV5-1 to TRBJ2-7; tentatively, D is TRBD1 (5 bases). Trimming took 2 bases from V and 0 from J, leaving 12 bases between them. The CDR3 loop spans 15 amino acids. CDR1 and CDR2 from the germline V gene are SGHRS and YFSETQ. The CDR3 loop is CASSLQATISYEQYV. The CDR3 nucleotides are TGCGCCAGCAGCTTACAGGCTACGATCTCCTACGAGCAGTACGTC.

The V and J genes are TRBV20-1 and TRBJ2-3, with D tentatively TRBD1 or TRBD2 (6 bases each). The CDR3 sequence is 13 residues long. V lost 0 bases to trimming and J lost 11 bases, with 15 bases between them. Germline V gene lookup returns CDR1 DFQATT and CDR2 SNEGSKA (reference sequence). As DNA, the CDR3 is TGCAGTGCTAGAGATCCCTCGGAGGGGGGGCAGTATTTT. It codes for CSARDPSEGGQYF.

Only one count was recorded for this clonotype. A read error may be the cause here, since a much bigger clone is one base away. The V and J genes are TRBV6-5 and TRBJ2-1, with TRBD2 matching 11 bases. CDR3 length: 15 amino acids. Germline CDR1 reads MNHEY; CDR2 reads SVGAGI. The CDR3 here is CGSSFSTSGSNEQFF. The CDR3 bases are TGTGGCAGCAGTTTCTCAACTAGCGGGAGTAATGAGCAGTTCTTC.

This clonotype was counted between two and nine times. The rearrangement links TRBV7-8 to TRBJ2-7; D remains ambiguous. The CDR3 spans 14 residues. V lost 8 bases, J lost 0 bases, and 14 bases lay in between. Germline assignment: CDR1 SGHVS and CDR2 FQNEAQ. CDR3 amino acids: CASEEAPASYEQYF. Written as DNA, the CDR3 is TGTGCCAGCGAGGAAGCGCCCGCCTCCTACGAGCAGTACTTC.

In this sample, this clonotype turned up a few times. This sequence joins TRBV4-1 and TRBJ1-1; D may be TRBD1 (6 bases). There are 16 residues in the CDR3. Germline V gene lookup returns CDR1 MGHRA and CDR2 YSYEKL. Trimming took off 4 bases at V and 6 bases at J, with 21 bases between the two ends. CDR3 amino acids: CASSLRGGPGLAEAFF. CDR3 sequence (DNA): TGCGCCAGCAGCCTCCGGGGGGGGCCGGGACTAGCTGAAGCTTTCTTT.

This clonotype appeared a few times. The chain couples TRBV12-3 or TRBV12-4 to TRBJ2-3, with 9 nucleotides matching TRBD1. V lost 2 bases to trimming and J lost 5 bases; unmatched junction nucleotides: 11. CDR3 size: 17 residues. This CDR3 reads CASSLYGTGPKGDTQYF. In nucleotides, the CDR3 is TGTGCCAGCAGTTTATACGGGACAGGGCCGAAAGGAGATACGCAGTATTTT.

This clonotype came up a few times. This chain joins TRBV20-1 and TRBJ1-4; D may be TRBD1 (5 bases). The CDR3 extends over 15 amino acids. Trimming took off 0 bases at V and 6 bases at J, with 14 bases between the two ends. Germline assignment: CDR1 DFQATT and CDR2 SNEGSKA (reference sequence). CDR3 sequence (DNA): TGCAGTGCTAGAGATTGGCAGGGTGCGGATGAAAAACTGTTTTTT. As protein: CSARDWQGADEKLFF.

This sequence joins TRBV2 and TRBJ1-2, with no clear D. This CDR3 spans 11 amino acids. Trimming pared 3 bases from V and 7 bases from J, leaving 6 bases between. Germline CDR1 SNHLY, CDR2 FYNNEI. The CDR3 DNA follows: TGTGCCAGCAGTGATAGTGTTGGCTACACCTTC. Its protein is CASSDSVGYTF.

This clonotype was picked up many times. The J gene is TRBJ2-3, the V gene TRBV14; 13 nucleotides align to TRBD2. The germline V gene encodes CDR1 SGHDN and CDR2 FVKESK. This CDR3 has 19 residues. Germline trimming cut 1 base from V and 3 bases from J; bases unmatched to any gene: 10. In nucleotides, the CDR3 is TGTGCCAGCAGCCAAGGAGCACGGACTAGCGGGAGTAGGACAGATACGCAGTATTTT. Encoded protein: CASSQGARTSGSRTDTQYF.

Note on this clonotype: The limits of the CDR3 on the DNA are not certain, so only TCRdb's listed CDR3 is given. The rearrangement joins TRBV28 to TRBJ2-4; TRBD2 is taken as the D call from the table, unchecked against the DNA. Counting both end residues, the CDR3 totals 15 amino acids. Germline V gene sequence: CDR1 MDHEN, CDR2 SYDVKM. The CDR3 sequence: CASVPATSGRNIQYF.

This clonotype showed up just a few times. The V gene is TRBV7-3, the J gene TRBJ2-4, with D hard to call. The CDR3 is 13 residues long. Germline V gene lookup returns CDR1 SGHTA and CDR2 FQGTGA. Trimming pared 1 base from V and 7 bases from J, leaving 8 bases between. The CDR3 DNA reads TGTGCCAGCAGCTTAATGGGCAACAACATTCAGTACTTC. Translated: CASSLMGNNIQYF.

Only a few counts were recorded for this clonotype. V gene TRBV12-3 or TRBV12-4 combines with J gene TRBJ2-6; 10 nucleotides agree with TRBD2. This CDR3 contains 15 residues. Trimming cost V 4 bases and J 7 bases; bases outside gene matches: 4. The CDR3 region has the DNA TGTGCCAGCAGTTCGGGACTAGCGAAAGCCAACGTCCTGACTTTC. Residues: CASSSGLAKANVLTF.

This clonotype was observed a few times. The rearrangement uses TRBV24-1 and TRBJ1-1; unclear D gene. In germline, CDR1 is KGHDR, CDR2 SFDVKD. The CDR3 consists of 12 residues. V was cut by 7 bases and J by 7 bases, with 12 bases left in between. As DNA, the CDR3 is TGTGCCACCAGAGGCTCGACACTTGAAGCTTTCTTT. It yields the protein CATRGSTLEAFF.

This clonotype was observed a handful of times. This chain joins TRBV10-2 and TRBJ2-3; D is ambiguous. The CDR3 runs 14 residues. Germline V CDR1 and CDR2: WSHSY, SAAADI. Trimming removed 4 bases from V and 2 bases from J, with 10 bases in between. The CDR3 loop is CASSGSAFTDTQYF. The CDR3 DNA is TGCGCCAGCAGTGGGAGTGCATTCACAGATACGCAGTATTTT.

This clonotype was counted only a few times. CDR3 DNA: TGCAGCGTTGAGGGCCAACGGGACACTGAAGCTTTCTTT. Encoded protein: CSVEGQRDTEAFF. This chain connects TRBV29-1 to TRBJ1-1; D unclear. The V gene's germline CDR1 is SQVTM and CDR2 ANQGSEA. Trimming took off 3 bases at V and 3 bases at J, with 11 bases between the two ends. The CDR3 length is 13 residues.

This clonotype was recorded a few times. CDR3 amino acids: CASSLASIRAGANTGELFF. For the CDR3, the DNA is TGTGCCAGCAGCTTGGCGAGTATACGAGCGGGAGCCAACACCGGGGAGCTGTTTTTT. J is TRBJ2-2 and V is TRBV5-4; 8 bases agree with TRBD2. J was trimmed by 2 bases and V by 0 bases; bases with no gene match: 12. This CDR3 contains 19 residues. Germline values: CDR1 SGHNT, CDR2 YYREEE (reference sequence).